The present TCR beta chain was sequenced within a study of tumor and adjacent non-tumor tissue in lung cancer. At the level of the study: Patients comprised approximately eleven adenocarcinoma, a couple of squamous cell carcinoma and 1 small cell lung cancer. Samples averaged about 4.17 million productive TCRbeta reads each. The study's findings and limits: Tumor tissue had significantly higher TCR diversity than normal lung. Shorter survival was associated with higher TCR diversity in tumors.

The length of the CDR3 is 15 residues. Germline V gives CDR1 SEHNR, CDR2 FQNEAQ (reference sequence). Three rounds of nested PCR, following a modified ARM-PCR protocol, produced the TCRbeta library. TCRdb itself ran the multiplex PCR reads through MiXCR, one entry per CDR3 protein. Here the sample spans roughly 140,000 distinct CDR3 sequences, around 66% being singletons. RNA was extracted from bulk tissue without any cell sorting. About this clonotype: Its antigen is not known. Germline is not matched at one junction end, which may reflect a read error.

This chain connects TRBV7-9 to TRBJ2-2; 8 bases agree with TRBD2. Sequenced sample: lung tumor tissue. The clonotype originates from a man aged 60 to 69 with small cell lung cancer. The CDR3 DNA follows: TGTACCAGCAGCTCAGCGGGGGTGAACACCGGGGAACTGTTTTTT. Translated: CTSSSAGVNTGELFF.